This T cell receptor beta chain was sequenced for a study of T-cell reconstitution after alpha-beta-depleted transplantation in children. Overall study results and limits: When one year had passed after transplant, most T-cell counts and diversity came from newly produced T cells. Surviving recipient T cells and thymic progenitors produced the high day-60 TCRbeta diversity seen in some patients. Reports say that about two months after transplant, the alpha-beta T cells came out of several hundred graft clones that had expanded.

V dropped 1 base and J dropped 5; count of bases not matched to a gene: 1. The V gene's germline CDR1 is SGHTA and CDR2 FQGNSA. The CDR3 length is 14 residues. Molecular barcoding with unique molecular identifiers was used for the TCRbeta library. TCRdb re-called the PCR reads with MiXCR, one entry per CDR3 protein. The table lists almost 250,000 distinct CDR3 sequences, about a quarter of them singletons. This clonotype was seen a few times. Its specificity is unknown. The sample was PBMCs, taken before TCRalphabeta/CD19-depleted stem cell transplant. The chain recombines TRBV7-2 with TRBJ2-5; the match to TRBD1 covers 10 bases. The receptor was derived from a girl aged 2-10 years with Fanconi anemia, due to receive a stem cell transplant. The chain's CDR3 is CASSLGTGGETQYF. In DNA, the CDR3 is TGTGCCAGCAGCTTAGGGACAGGGGGGGAGACCCAGTACTTC.